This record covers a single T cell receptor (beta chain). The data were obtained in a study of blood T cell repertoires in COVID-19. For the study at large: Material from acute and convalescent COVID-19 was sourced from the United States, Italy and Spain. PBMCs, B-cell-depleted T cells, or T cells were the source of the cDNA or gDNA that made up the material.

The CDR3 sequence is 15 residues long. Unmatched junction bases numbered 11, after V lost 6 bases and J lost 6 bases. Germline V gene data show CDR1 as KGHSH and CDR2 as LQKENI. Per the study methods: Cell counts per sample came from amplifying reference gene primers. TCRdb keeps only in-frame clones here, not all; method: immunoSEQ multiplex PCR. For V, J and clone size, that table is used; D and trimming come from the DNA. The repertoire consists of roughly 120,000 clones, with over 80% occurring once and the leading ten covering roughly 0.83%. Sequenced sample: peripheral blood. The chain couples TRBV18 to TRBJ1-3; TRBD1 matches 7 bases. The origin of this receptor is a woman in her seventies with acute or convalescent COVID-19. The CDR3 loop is CASSPLRGPENTIYF. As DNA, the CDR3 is TGTGCCAGCTCCCCCTTGAGGGGGCCCGAAAACACCATATATTTT. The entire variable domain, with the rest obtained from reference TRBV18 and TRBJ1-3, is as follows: NAGVMQNPRHLVRRRGQEARLRCSPMKGHSHVYWYRQLPEEGLKFMVYLQKENIIDESGMPKERFSAEFPKEGPSILRIQQVVRGDSAAYFCASSPLRGPENTIYFGEGSWLTVV.